This T cell receptor (beta chain) was identified in a study of T cell changes during pregnancy in multiple sclerosis. This CDR3 has 14 amino acids. Germline V gene sequence: CDR1 SNHLY, CDR2 FYNNEI. Trimming took 5 bases from V and 5 from J; bases not matched to a gene: 5. TCRdb's copy holds only in-frame clones and misses some; the assay was immunoSEQ multiplex PCR. The sample records tens of thousands of clones, around 90% being singletons. Sample: CD4+ T cells from peripheral blood mononuclear cells, taken in the second trimester of pregnancy. This receptor was taken from a female donor in good health, enrolled as a control in a pregnancy study. The V call is TRBV2, the J call TRBJ2-3; 9 bases match TRBD2. CDR3 protein: CASSLGLAIDTQYF. DNA of the CDR3: TGTGCCAGCAGTCTGGGACTAGCTATAGATACGCAGTATTTT.